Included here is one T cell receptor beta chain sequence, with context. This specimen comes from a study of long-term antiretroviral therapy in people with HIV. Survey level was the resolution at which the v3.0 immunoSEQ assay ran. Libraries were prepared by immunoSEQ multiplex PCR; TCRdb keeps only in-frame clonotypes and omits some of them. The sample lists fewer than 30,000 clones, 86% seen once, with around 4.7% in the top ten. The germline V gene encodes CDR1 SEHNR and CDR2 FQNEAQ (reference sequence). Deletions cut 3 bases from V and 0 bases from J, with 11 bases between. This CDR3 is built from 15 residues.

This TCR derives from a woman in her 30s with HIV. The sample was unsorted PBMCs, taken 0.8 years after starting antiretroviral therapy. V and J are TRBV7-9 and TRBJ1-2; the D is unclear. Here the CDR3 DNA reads TGTGCCAGCAGCTTCAGTTACCTACCTAACTATGGCTACACCTTC. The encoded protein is CASSFSYLPNYGYTF.